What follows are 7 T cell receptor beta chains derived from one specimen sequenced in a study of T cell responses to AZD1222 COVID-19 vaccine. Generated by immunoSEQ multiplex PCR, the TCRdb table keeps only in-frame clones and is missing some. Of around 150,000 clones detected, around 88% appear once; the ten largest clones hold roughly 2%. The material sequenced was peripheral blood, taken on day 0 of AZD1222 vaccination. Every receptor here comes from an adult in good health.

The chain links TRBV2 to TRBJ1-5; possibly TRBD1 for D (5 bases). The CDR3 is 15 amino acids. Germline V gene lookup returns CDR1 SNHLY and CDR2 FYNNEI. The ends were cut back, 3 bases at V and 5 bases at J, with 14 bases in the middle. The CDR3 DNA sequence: TGTGCCAGCAGTGAGGGGGAGGGGATTGATCAGCCCCAGCATTTT. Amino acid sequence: CASSEGEGIDQPQHF.

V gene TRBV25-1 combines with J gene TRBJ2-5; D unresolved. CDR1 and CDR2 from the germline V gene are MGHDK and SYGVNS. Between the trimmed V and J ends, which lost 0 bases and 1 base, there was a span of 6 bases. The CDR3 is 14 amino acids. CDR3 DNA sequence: TGTGCCAGCAGTGAATATAACTCCCAAGAGACCCAGTACTTC. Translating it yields CASSEYNSQETQYF.

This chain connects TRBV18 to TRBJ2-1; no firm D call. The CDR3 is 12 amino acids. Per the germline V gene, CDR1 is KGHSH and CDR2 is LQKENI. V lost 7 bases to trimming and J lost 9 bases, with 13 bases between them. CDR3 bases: TGTGCCAGCTGTACAGATCTGAGTGAGCAGTTCTTC. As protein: CASCTDLSEQFF.

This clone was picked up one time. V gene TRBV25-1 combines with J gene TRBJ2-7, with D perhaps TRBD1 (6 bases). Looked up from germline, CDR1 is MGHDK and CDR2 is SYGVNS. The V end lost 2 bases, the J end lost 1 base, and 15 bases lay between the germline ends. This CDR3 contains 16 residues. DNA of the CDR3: TGTGCCAGCAGTGAACGAGGGGGAGACAGTTCCTACGAGCAGTACTTC. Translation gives CASSERGGDSSYEQYF.

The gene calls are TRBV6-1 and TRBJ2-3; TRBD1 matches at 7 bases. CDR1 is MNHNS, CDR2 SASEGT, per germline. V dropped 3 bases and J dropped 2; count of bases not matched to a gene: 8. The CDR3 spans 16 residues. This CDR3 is CASSDFPGQLTDTQYF. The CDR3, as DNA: TGTGCCAGCAGTGACTTTCCGGGACAGCTCACAGATACGCAGTATTTT.

CDR3 DNA: TGTGCCAGCAGCCTCGAGCTAACCGACTATGGCTACACCTTC. This sequence encodes CASSLELTDYGYTF. This chain connects TRBV3-1 (or the pseudogene TRBV3-2) to TRBJ1-2, with D unresolved. The CDR3 runs to 14 residues. The V gene lost 4 bases and the J gene lost 3 bases, with 12 bases spanning the gap. Per the germline V gene, CDR1 is LGHDT and CDR2 is YNNKEL (reference sequence).

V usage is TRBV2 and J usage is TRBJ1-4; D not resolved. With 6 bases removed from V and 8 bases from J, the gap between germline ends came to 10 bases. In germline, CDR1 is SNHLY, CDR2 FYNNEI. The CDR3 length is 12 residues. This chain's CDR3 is CASSGVGEKLFF. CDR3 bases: TGTGCCAGCAGCGGGGTGGGAGAAAAACTGTTTTTT.